The 17 T cell receptor beta chains presented below share a single source sample, sequenced in a study of tumor-infiltrating lymphocytes in localized non-small cell lung cancer. Data came from immunoSEQ multiplex PCR; TCRdb stores just in-frame clones and leaves some out. The table records roughly 9,900 clones, around 70% of them present only once. Sequencing was carried out using lung tumor tissue. These receptors came from a human donor with non-small cell lung cancer.

V and J are TRBV19 and TRBJ2-3; 8 nucleotides align to TRBD2. V was pared by 7 bases and J by 6 bases, with 15 bases of the junction left unmatched. CDR1 and CDR2 (germline): LNHDA, SQIVND (reference sequence). The length of the CDR3 is 16 residues. The CDR3 reads CASTIDGAGVGDTQYF. CDR3 bases: TGTGCCAGTACCATCGATGGAGCGGGGGTAGGGGATACGCAGTATTTT.

This clone was seen a few times. The genes are TRBV30 and TRBJ2-7; TRBD1 or TRBD2 may be the D gene (5 bases each). V was pared by 2 bases and J by 7 bases, with 12 bases between. CDR3 length: 12 residues. Germline values: CDR1 GTSNPN, CDR2 SVGIG (reference sequence). CDR3 DNA: TGTGCCTGGAGTACTGGGACGAAAGAGCAGTACTTC. Translation gives CAWSTGTKEQYF.

V gene TRBV4-2 combines with J gene TRBJ2-3, with 8 bases fitting TRBD2. V lost 6 bases, J lost 4 bases, and 6 bases stayed unmatched. The germline V gene encodes CDR1 LGHNA and CDR2 YNFKEQ. This CDR3 region has 14 residues. As DNA, the CDR3 is TGTGCCAGCAGGACCCACGGGGGGGCAGATACGCAGTATTTT. It is translated as CASRTHGGADTQYF.

This clone qualifies as medium-sized (0.01 to 0.1%). This chain joins TRBV7-8 and TRBJ2-1; perhaps D is TRBD1 or TRBD2 (5 bases each). V lost 1 base and J 8 bases, leaving 15 bases between the germline ends. Germline-derived CDR1 and CDR2 are SGHVS and FQNEAQ. The CDR3 loop spans 15 amino acids. CDR3 bases: TGTGCCAGCAGCTTAGGCAGCGCCTCGGGGCATGAGCAGTTCTTC. Translated: CASSLGSASGHEQFF.

This clone was recorded a few times. The chain links TRBV7-9 to TRBJ1-1; weak D call: TRBD1 (5 bases). V lost 2 bases and J lost 3, with 7 bases in between. The CDR3 runs 13 residues. Germline CDR1 reads SEHNR; CDR2 reads FQNEAQ (reference sequence). CDR3 amino acids: CASSLRGDTEAFF. As DNA, the CDR3 is TGTGCCAGCAGCTTAAGGGGTGACACTGAAGCTTTCTTT. The variable domain in full, with the rest retrieved from reference TRBV7-9 and TRBJ1-1, is DTGVSQNPRHKITKRGQNVTFRCDPISEHNRLYWYRQTLGQGPEFLTYFQNEAQLEKSRLLSDRFSAERPKGSFSTLEIQRTEQGDSAMYLCASSLRGDTEAFFGQGTRLTVV.

The chain couples TRBV6-5 to TRBJ2-7, with TRBD1 matching 8 bases. Trimming at V came to 7 bases and at J to 3 bases, leaving 5 bases not matched to a gene. The germline V gene encodes CDR1 MNHEY and CDR2 SVGAGI. CDR3 size: 13 residues. CDR3 amino acids: CASTRQGSYEQYF. CDR3 nucleotide sequence: TGTGCCAGCACCCGACAGGGGAGCTACGAGCAGTACTTC.

This rearrangement joins TRBV5-4 to TRBJ2-7; tentatively, D is TRBD1 or TRBD2 (6 bases each). CDR3 length: 14 amino acids. The germline V gene encodes CDR1 SGHNT and CDR2 YYREEE (reference sequence). Trimming pared 0 bases from V and 2 bases from J, leaving 9 bases between. CDR3 in amino acids: CASSLARGPYEQYF. The CDR3 DNA reads TGTGCCAGCAGCTTGGCTCGGGGGCCCTACGAGCAGTACTTC.

The genes are TRBV6-6 and TRBJ2-3; 7 bases map to TRBD2. The CDR3 length is 14 residues. V trimming: 6 bases; J trimming: 1 base; junction bases outside the gene matches: 4. In germline, CDR1 is MNHNY, CDR2 SVGAGI (reference sequence). The CDR3 bases are TGTGCCAGCAGCCGTCGGGGGGGCACAGATACGCAGTATTTT. Its translation: CASSRRGGTDTQYF.

A single count supports this clone. Here the CDR3 DNA reads TGTGCCAGCAGCTTTGGTGGAGGGACTTCCATCTCCTACGAGCAGTACTTC. This encodes CASSFGGGTSISYEQYF. The genes are TRBV7-8 and TRBJ2-7; weak D call: TRBD2 (6 bases). This CDR3 spans 17 amino acids. V lost 3 bases and J 0 bases, leaving 18 bases between the germline ends. CDR1 and CDR2 (germline): SGHVS, FQNEAQ.

The chain is built from TRBV7-8 and TRBJ2-3; TRBD2 is a possible D gene (7 bases). The CDR3 consists of 16 residues. Trimming removed 1 base from V and 2 bases from J, with 13 bases in between. The V gene's germline CDR1 is SGHVS and CDR2 FQNEAQ. The CDR3 loop is CASSLVPGGYTDTQYF. Written as DNA, the CDR3 is TGTGCCAGCAGCTTAGTACCGGGGGGCTACACAGATACGCAGTATTTT. Full variable domain (rest looked up from reference TRBV7-8 and TRBJ2-3): GAGVSQSPRYKVAKRGQDVALRCDPISGHVSLFWYQQALGQGPEFLTYFQNEAQLDKSGLPSDRFFAERPEGSVSTLKIQRTQQEDSAVYLCASSLVPGGYTDTQYFGPGTRLTVL.

The chain joins TRBV5-6 to TRBJ1-2; 8 nucleotides line up with TRBD1. V lost 4 bases and J lost 13; bases outside the gene matches: 6. The CDR3 is 11 residues long. Germline V gene sequence: CDR1 SGHDT, CDR2 YYEEEE. CDR3 amino acids: CASSRTGSSTF. The CDR3 region has the DNA TGTGCCAGCAGCAGGACAGGGTCCTCCACCTTC.

In this sample, this clone turned up a few times. The chain recombines TRBV5-1 with TRBJ1-1, with a possible D match to TRBD1 (6 bases). From germline, CDR1 is SGHRS and CDR2 YFSETQ. V was shortened by 4 bases and J by 1 base, with 8 bases between the two germline ends. This CDR3 comprises 13 residues. The CDR3 here is CASSRGQNTEAFF. CDR3 sequence (DNA): TGCGCCAGCAGCCGGGGACAGAACACTGAAGCTTTCTTT.

The gene calls are TRBV6-5 and TRBJ1-5; D not certain. V was clipped by 0 bases and J by 10 bases, with 10 bases between them. This CDR3 is built from 13 residues. Germline V gene data show CDR1 as MNHEY and CDR2 as SVGAGI. The DNA of the CDR3 is TGTGCCAGCAGTTACTCGATAGCCCATCCCCAGCATTTT. It is translated as CASSYSIAHPQHF.

V usage is TRBV7-2 and J usage is TRBJ1-6; 7 positions agree with TRBD1. CDR3 length: 15 amino acids. The J segment lost 3 bases and the V segment lost 5 bases, leaving 4 bases of the junction unmatched. Germline CDR1 and CDR2: SGHTA and FQGNSA. The CDR3 sequence: CASSLGQFYNSPLHF. The CDR3 DNA sequence: TGTGCCAGCAGCCTGGGACAGTTCTATAATTCACCCCTCCACTTT.

The rearrangement links TRBV11-2 to TRBJ2-7; perhaps TRBD2 as D (5 bases). The CDR3 spans 14 residues. Per germline, CDR1 SGHAT and CDR2 FQNNGV. Trimming pared 0 bases from V and 2 bases from J, leaving 8 bases between. CDR3 residues: CASSLDEGTYEQYF. The DNA for the CDR3 is TGTGCCAGCAGCTTAGATGAGGGAACCTACGAGCAGTACTTC.

The V call is TRBV6-6, the J call TRBJ2-3; D perhaps matches TRBD1 (6 bases). The germline CDR1 and CDR2 sequences are MNHNY and SVGAGI (reference sequence). The CDR3 runs 15 residues. Trimming pared 2 bases from V and 1 base from J, leaving 10 bases between. The chain's CDR3 is CASSYTGHRTDTQYF. Written as DNA, the CDR3 is TGTGCCAGCAGTTACACGGGACACCGCACAGATACGCAGTATTTT.

The V call is TRBV29-1, the J call TRBJ2-3, with 9 bases aligning to TRBD2. With V trimmed by 7 bases and J by 4 bases, 12 bases remained unmatched. The CDR3 has 15 residues. Germline assignment: CDR1 SQVTM and CDR2 ANQGSEA. CDR3 sequence (DNA): TGCAGCGCTGGCGGGAGGGGGGGCACTGCAGATACGCAGTATTTT. Encoded protein: CSAGGRGGTADTQYF.